This T cell receptor beta chain was identified during a study of blood T cell repertoires in COVID-19. Germline CDR1 reads MGHDK; CDR2 reads SYGVNS. With 4 bases removed from V and 0 bases from J, the gap between germline ends came to 14 bases. The CDR3 spans 16 residues. The data were produced by immunoSEQ multiplex PCR, yet TCRdb's version contains in-frame clones alone and is incomplete. The table shows about 40,000 clones, with roughly 92% occurring only once. Sequencing was carried out using peripheral blood. This TCR was recovered from a man aged 50-60 years with active COVID-19. The chain joins TRBV25-1 to TRBJ2-3; a possible D gene is TRBD1 (6 bases). The CDR3 region is CASSALGTPSTDTQYF. CDR3 nucleotide sequence: TGTGCCAGCAGTGCCCTCGGGACACCGAGCACAGATACGCAGTATTTT.